This entry lists 24 T cell receptor beta chains sequenced from one sample in a study of T-cell memory formation after mild COVID-19. TCRdb reprocessed the 5' RACE reads with MiXCR, giving one entry per CDR3 protein. The sample holds 500,000 to 600,000 distinct CDR3 sequences; under 20% are singletons and the top ten take about 12%. The specimen sequenced was PBMCs or a T cell subset sorted from them (not recorded which). These receptors came from an adult woman who had mild COVID-19 (a few samples of this study predate the infection). Cell type and time point are not known.

This clonotype was counted at least ten times. This chain connects TRBV7-2 to TRBJ2-4; TRBD1 matches 10 bases. The CDR3 length is 17 residues. Germline-derived CDR1 and CDR2 are SGHTA and FQGNSA. Trimming at V came to 5 bases and at J to 6 bases, leaving 13 bases not matched to a gene. This chain's CDR3 is CASSRAGTGAGRNIQYF. CDR3 sequence (DNA): TGTGCCAGCAGCAGAGCCGGGACAGGGGCCGGTCGAAACATTCAGTACTTC.

This clonotype was observed a few times. V is TRBV6-2 or TRBV6-3 and J is TRBJ1-4; D is uncertain. Germline V gene sequence: CDR1 MNHEY, CDR2 SVGEGT. The CDR3 is 15 residues long. Trimming cost V 5 bases and J 8 bases, with 18 bases left between them. CDR3 DNA: TGTGCCAGCAGTCCCGAGCGGGGTATGGACGAAAAACTGTTTTTT. Amino acids: CASSPERGMDEKLFF.

This clonotype has more than one count but fewer than ten. This sequence joins TRBV7-2 and TRBJ2-7; possibly TRBD1 or TRBD2 for D (5 bases each). The CDR3 is 12 residues long. Germline-derived CDR1 and CDR2 are SGHTA and FQGNSA. V lost 0 bases and J lost 6, with 6 bases in between. The CDR3 is CASSLARGEQYF. For the CDR3, the DNA is TGTGCCAGCAGCTTAGCGAGGGGCGAGCAGTACTTC.

This sequence joins TRBV14 and TRBJ1-1; perhaps TRBD1 as D (5 bases). The V end lost 2 bases, the J end lost 6 bases, and 13 bases lay between the germline ends. Looked up from germline, CDR1 is SGHDN and CDR2 is FVKESK. This CDR3 has 14 amino acids. The CDR3 DNA follows: TGTGCCAGCAGCCAAACCCGACAGATCCCTGAAGCTTTCTTT. Amino acids: CASSQTRQIPEAFF.

V gene TRBV5-1 combines with J gene TRBJ1-5; D is possibly TRBD1 (6 bases). V lost 0 bases to trimming and J lost 3 bases, with 10 bases between them. CDR1 is SGHRS and CDR2 is YFSETQ in the germline V gene. The CDR3 sequence is 15 residues long. The CDR3 bases are TGCGCCAGCAGCTTGGGTACAGGGCCCAATCAGCCCCAGCATTTT. Translated, it gives CASSLGTGPNQPQHF.

This chain uses TRBV5-6 with TRBJ2-7, with TRBD1 matching 10 bases. V lost 3 bases, J lost 5 bases, and 2 bases stayed unmatched. The CDR3 is 13 residues long. CDR1 and CDR2 (germline): SGHDT, YYEEEE. DNA for the CDR3: TGTGCCAGCAGCTCGACAGGGGGCAACGAGCAGTACTTC. Translated, it gives CASSSTGGNEQYF.

Written as DNA, the CDR3 is TGCGCCAGCAGCCACCCCCCACAGGGTAATAATTCACCCCTCCACTTT. It is translated as CASSHPPQGNNSPLHF. The chain uses TRBV4-1 and TRBJ1-6; perhaps TRBD1 as D (6 bases). V was trimmed by 3 bases and J by 5 bases, leaving 14 bases between them. The length of the CDR3 is 16 residues. CDR1 and CDR2 (germline): MGHRA, YSYEKL.

This clonotype appeared a few times. The genes are TRBV20-1 and TRBJ2-3; D tentatively fits TRBD1 or TRBD2 (6 bases each). Germline assignment: CDR1 DFQATT and CDR2 SNEGSKA (reference sequence). The CDR3 has 11 amino acids. The ends were cut back, 5 bases at V and 14 bases at J, with 17 bases in the middle. In DNA, the CDR3 is TGCAGTGCTCCCGGGGGCTTCCCCCCGTATTTT. Its protein product is CSAPGGFPPYF.

In its sample, this clonotype was seen many times. The chain combines TRBV12-3 or TRBV12-4 with TRBJ2-2; 12 positions match TRBD2. V shed 4 bases and J 5 bases; nucleotides not matched to a gene: 5. The CDR3 has 16 residues. CDR3 DNA: TGTGCCAGCAGTTCTAGCGGGAGGGCCGGGACCGGGGAGCTGTTTTTT. The encoded protein is CASSSSGRAGTGELFF.

The sample holds a few counts of this clonotype. The chain combines TRBV30 with TRBJ2-7; 9 positions match TRBD2. The ends lost 0 bases at V and 2 bases at J; junction bases unmatched: 2. Per germline, CDR1 GTSNPN and CDR2 SVGIG (reference sequence). The CDR3 is made up of 14 amino acids. CDR3 loop: CAWSVGGGAYEQYF. Written as DNA, the CDR3 is TGTGCCTGGAGTGTGGGCGGGGGGGCCTACGAGCAGTACTTC.

This clonotype was detected only a few times. V and J are TRBV11-2 and TRBJ2-1; D assignment may be TRBD1 or TRBD2 (5 bases each). Germline V gives CDR1 SGHAT, CDR2 FQNNGV. CDR3 size: 14 residues. V was pared by 2 bases and J by 6 bases, with 11 bases between. The CDR3 DNA reads TGTGCCAGCAGCTTAAGAGCGAGGGGCAATGAGCAGTTCTTC. Protein sequence: CASSLRARGNEQFF. Full variable domain (rest looked up from reference TRBV11-2 and TRBJ2-1): EAGVAQSPRYKIIEKRQSVAFWCNPISGHATLYWYQQILGQGPKLLIQFQNNGVVDDSQLPKDRFSAERLKGVDSTLKIQPAKLEDSAVYLCASSLRARGNEQFFGPGTRLTVL.

The rearrangement uses TRBV5-6 and TRBJ1-3; D is unclear. Germline values: CDR1 SGHDT, CDR2 YYEEEE. Trimming removed 1 base at V and 0 bases at J, with 8 bases between. CDR3 length: 15 residues. CDR3 DNA: TGTGCCAGCAGCTTGTCACAGCTCTCTGGAAACACCATATATTTT. Translated, it gives CASSLSQLSGNTIYF.

This clonotype was seen a handful of times. The V gene is TRBV30, the J gene TRBJ1-5; no definite D call. Germline V gene data show CDR1 as GTSNPN and CDR2 as SVGIG (reference sequence). This CDR3 contains 15 residues. Trimming stripped 0 bases from V and 7 bases from J, with 16 bases between. The CDR3 DNA reads TGTGCCTGGAGTGTACGAGGCTTCGCGGGCCAGCCCCAGCATTTT. This gives the protein CAWSVRGFAGQPQHF. The full variable domain, its missing parts supplied by reference TRBV30 and TRBJ1-5, is SQTIHQWPATLVQPVGSPLSLECTVEGTSNPNLYWYRQAAGRGLQLLFYSVGIGQISSEVPQNLSASRPQDRQFILSSKKLLLSDSGFYLCAWSVRGFAGQPQHFGDGTRLSIL.

The genes are TRBV15 and TRBJ1-1; perhaps TRBD1 as D (5 bases). Germline assignment: CDR1 LNHNV and CDR2 YYDKDF (reference sequence). Trimming stripped 1 base from V and 1 base from J, with 10 bases between. The CDR3 totals 15 residues. The CDR3 here is CATSRGSGQNTEAFF. In DNA form, the CDR3 reads TGTGCCACCAGCAGAGGGTCAGGGCAGAACACTGAAGCTTTCTTT.

In its sample, this clonotype was seen a few times. The V and J genes are TRBV4-2 and TRBJ1-4, with unresolved D. In germline, CDR1 is LGHNA, CDR2 YNFKEQ. The CDR3 covers 15 residues. Trimming pared 0 bases from V and 11 bases from J, leaving 16 bases between. As DNA, the CDR3 is TGTGCCAGCAGCCAAGAGGGAATAACACCTGGGAAACTGTTTTTT. It encodes CASSQEGITPGKLFF.

There are a few counts of this clonotype. The V call is TRBV18, the J call TRBJ1-2; tentative D call: TRBD1 (5 bases). The germline gives CDR1 KGHSH, CDR2 LQKENI. CDR3 length: 13 amino acids. With 3 bases removed from V and 7 bases from J, the gap between germline ends came to 12 bases. This chain's CDR3 is CASSPGAVPGYTF. DNA for the CDR3: TGTGCCAGCTCACCTGGGGCTGTGCCTGGCTACACCTTC.

The CDR3 DNA follows: TGTGCCAGCAGCCCAAAGGTCGGTAGGCAGCCCCAGCATTTT. Its translation is CASSPKVGRQPQHF. This chain joins TRBV7-2 and TRBJ1-5, with D unclear. The CDR3 has 14 amino acids. V lost 5 bases and J 7 bases, leaving 15 bases between the germline ends. Germline V gene sequence: CDR1 SGHTA, CDR2 FQGNSA.

This rearrangement joins TRBV4-3 to TRBJ2-6; tentatively, D is TRBD1 (5 bases). The CDR3 is 19 residues long. Trimming stripped 0 bases from V and 0 bases from J, with 15 bases between. Per the germline V gene, CDR1 is LGHNA and CDR2 is YSLEER. CDR3 protein: CASSQDTRQSLSGANVLTF. The DNA of the CDR3 is TGCGCCAGCAGCCAAGATACCCGACAGTCCCTCTCTGGGGCCAACGTCCTGACTTTC.

This clonotype was seen a handful of times. The chain has TRBV12-3 or TRBV12-4 and TRBJ1-5; tentatively, D is TRBD1 (5 bases). V lost 8 bases, J lost 7 bases, and 15 bases lay in between. This CDR3 spans 13 amino acids. The CDR3 DNA reads TGTGCCAGCCGCGGACGGGGGAACCAGCCCCAGCATTTT. Protein: CASRGRGNQPQHF.

CDR3 nucleotides: TGTGCCAGCAGCTTCCTTGAAGGCTACACCTTC. It translates to CASSFLEGYTF. This rearrangement joins TRBV5-6 to TRBJ1-2; D not resolved. The germline V gene has CDR1 SGHDT and CDR2 YYEEEE. The V end was cut by 2 bases, the J end by 8 bases, with 7 bases between. The CDR3 is 11 residues long.

This clonotype was seen a few times. The J gene is TRBJ2-7, the V gene TRBV12-3 or TRBV12-4, with a tentative D call TRBD1 (8 bases). Trimming removed 5 bases from V and 12 bases from J, with 17 bases in between. The CDR3 length is 12 residues. CDR3 in amino acids: CASSLDRGGLYF. In DNA, the CDR3 is TGTGCCAGCAGTCTAGACAGGGGAGGGCTGTACTTC.

This clonotype showed up just a few times. The rearrangement links TRBV7-3 to TRBJ2-2; D gene ambiguous. The CDR3 is made up of 14 amino acids. CDR1 and CDR2 from the germline V gene are SGHTA and FQGTGA. V was shortened by 7 bases and J by 0 bases, with 9 bases between the two germline ends. The CDR3 region has the DNA TGTGCCAGCATGCTAGGCGCGAACACCGGGGAGCTGTTTTTT. Its translation: CASMLGANTGELFF.

The table lists this clonotype with a few counts. The V and J genes are TRBV3-1 and TRBJ2-1; D is ambiguous. V dropped 2 bases and J dropped 10 bases, with 6 bases sitting between them. The CDR3 sequence is 11 residues long. Germline values: CDR1 LGHDT, CDR2 YNNKEL (reference sequence). The CDR3 bases are TGTGCCAGCAGCCAAACCGTAGAGCAGTTCTTC. Its protein is CASSQTVEQFF.

V gene TRBV7-9 combines with J gene TRBJ1-2; a possible D gene is TRBD1 (5 bases). Germline V gene lookup returns CDR1 SEHNR and CDR2 FQNEAQ (reference sequence). CDR3 size: 13 residues. V was pared by 1 base and J by 5 bases, with 8 bases between. CDR3 in amino acids: CASSLVSGYGYTF. CDR3 nucleotide sequence: TGTGCCAGCAGCTTAGTATCAGGGTATGGCTACACCTTC.